The T cell receptor beta chain described here comes from a study of early T cells in non-severe SARS-CoV-2 infection. As for the study in general: Unsorted whole blood bulk RNA was sequenced, with unpaired chains.

V lost 4 bases and J 2 bases, leaving 8 bases between the germline ends. This CDR3 contains 13 residues. Germline assignment: CDR1 LNHDA and CDR2 SQIVND (reference sequence). Concerning this clonotype: Its antigen is unidentified.

Individual cDNA molecules received unique molecular identifiers during library preparation. From the 5' RACE reads, TCRdb called clonotypes with MiXCR, one entry per CDR3 protein. The table records 75,000 to 100,000 distinct CDR3 sequences, about 15% of them present only once. Whole-study results and caveats: Lookups in VDJdb leaned toward anti-spike CD8 responses and missed private and CD4 specificities.

The sequence derives from an adult who was a healthcare worker with PCR-confirmed SARS-CoV-2 infection or an uninfected control (not recorded which). Source material: whole blood. This chain links TRBV19 with TRBJ1-2, with a tentative D call TRBD1 (5 bases). CDR3: CASSTQGNYGYTF. The CDR3 DNA reads as TGTGCCAGTAGTACCCAGGGAAACTATGGCTACACCTTC.